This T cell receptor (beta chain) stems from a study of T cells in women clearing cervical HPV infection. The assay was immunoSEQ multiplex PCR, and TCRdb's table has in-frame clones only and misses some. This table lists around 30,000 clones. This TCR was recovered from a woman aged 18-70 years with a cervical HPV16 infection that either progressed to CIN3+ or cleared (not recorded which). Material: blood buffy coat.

CDR3 protein: CATGYLPYDYTF. CDR3 DNA (partial): TGTGCCACCGGGTATTTGCCCTACGAC. This chain connects TRBV2 to TRBJ1-2; D unclear. The read halts 3 residues ahead of the CDR3 end, with the missing end drawn from the germline J gene. CDR1 is SNHLY, CDR2 FYNNEI, per germline. The CDR3 length is 12 residues.